This paragraph covers one T cell receptor beta chain sequence. The target of this receptor is not known. Base-call qualities are not available, and no considerably larger clone is one nucleotide away. Taken from cysteine to phenylalanine, the CDR3 has 15 residues. This entry keeps only the CDR3 DNA: 45 bases, framed from base 1. CDR1 is given as MNHEY and CDR2 as SVGAGI, both from the germline V gene. Here V drops 6 bases and J drops 2 bases, and the junction holds 10 bases not matched to any gene. The collaborating institutions used their own protocols to collect whole blood in K2EDTA tubes. For TCRbeta analysis, collaborators shipped samples in one of three forms: frozen whole blood, isolated PBMCs, or DNA extracted from either of those sample types. The immunoSEQ Assay, a bias-controlled multiplex PCR, was used to amplify TCRbeta CDR3 regions from genomic DNA. On the study's bioinformatics: The number of nucleated cells in each sample was estimated from the amplification of reference gene primers within the assay. To quantify the absolute abundance of each unique TCRbeta CDR3 rearrangement, sequence reads were collapsed and filtered. For each sample, productive Simpson clonality was calculated by taking the square root of Simpson's diversity index across productive rearrangements. In TCRdb, the immuneACCESS table is reduced to in-frame sequences with V and J assigned. These tables do not hold every clone; where another copy was compared, an unresolved V gene accounts for under half, and the others remain unexplained. The V and J calls and clone size come from that table; D and trimming were worked out from the DNA. The sample profile shows approximately 72,000 clones; approximately 86% of them were found once. More than 25% of the sample lies in the top ten.

The data originate from a study of blood T cell repertoires in COVID-19 (dated by TCRdb to the early 2020s). For context, the study as a whole: Samples from collaborators originated in the United States, Italy and Spain and spanned both the acute and convalescent phases of COVID-19. The samples were drawn from two sources: the first 160 participants of the ongoing ImmuneRACE study, and about 1,300 subjects contributed by 6 global collaborators. The prospective study material was composed of cDNA or gDNA derived from T cells, B-cell-depleted T cells, or PBMCs. Where available, HLA class I and class II types were taken from metadata supplied by the sample provider and were not determined by assay-based typing. A de-identified subject ID, COVID-19 status, age in years and sex were almost always included in the sample metadata. The dataset comprised deeply sampled blood TCRbeta repertoires from subjects exposed to, actively infected with, or recovered from COVID-19. A freely available public database, intended as a resource for researchers studying the immune response to SARS-CoV-2, is where the repertoires were released. Overall study results and their limits: Clinical and demographic metadata were provided uncurated, with the amount varying by source and participant.

The sequenced sample consisted of peripheral blood. This clonotype was sampled from a man aged 45 to 65 with acute or convalescent COVID-19. The chain employs TRBV6-5 and TRBJ2-7, with 7 middle bases fitting TRBD2. The DNA sequence is given as TGTGCCAGCAGCCCCTTGGGTGGGGGGGCCTACGAGCAGTACTTC. Its translation reads: CASSPLGGGAYEQYF.